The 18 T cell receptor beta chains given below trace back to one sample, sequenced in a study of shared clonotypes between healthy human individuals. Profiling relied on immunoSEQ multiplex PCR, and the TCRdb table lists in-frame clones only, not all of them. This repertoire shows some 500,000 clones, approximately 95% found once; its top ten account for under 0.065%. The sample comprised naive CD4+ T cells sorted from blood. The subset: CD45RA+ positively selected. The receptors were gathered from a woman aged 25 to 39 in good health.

CDR3 DNA sequence: TGTGCCAGCAGCGTACTCCGGACTAGCGGGGGATACAATGAGCAGTTCTTC. Its protein product is CASSVLRTSGGYNEQFF. The chain carries TRBV7-2 and TRBJ2-1; 13 bases are shared with TRBD2. Per the germline V gene, CDR1 is SGHTA and CDR2 is FQGNSA. J lost 4 bases, V lost 5 bases, and 8 bases had no gene match. The CDR3 is 17 amino acids.

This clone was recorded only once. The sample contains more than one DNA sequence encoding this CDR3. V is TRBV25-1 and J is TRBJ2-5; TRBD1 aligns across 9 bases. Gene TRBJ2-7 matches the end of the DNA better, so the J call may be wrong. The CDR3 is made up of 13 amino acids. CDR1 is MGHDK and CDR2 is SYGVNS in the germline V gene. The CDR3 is CASRRQGGNEQYF. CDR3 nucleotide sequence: TGTGCCAGCAGAAGACAGGGGGGGAACGAGCAGTACTTC.

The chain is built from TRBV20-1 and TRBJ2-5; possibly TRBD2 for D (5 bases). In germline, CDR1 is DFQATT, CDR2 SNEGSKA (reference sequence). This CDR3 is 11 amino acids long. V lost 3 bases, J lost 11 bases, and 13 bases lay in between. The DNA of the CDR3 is TGCAGTGCTAGTAAAATCGGGGAGCAGTACTTC. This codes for CSASKIGEQYF.

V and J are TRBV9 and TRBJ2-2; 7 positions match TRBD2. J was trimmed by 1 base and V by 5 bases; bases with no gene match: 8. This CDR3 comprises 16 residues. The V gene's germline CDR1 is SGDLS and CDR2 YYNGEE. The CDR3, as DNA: TGTGCCAGCAGTCCTTTGACTAGCCGGAACACCGGGGAGCTGTTTTTT. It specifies CASSPLTSRNTGELFF.

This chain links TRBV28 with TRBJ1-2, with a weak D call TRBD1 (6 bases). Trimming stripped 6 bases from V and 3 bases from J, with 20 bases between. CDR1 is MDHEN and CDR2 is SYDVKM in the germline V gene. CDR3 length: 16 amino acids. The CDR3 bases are TGTGCCAGCAGGGACGGCGGGGGCAGCATTTACTATGGCTACACCTTC. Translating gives CASRDGGGSIYYGYTF.

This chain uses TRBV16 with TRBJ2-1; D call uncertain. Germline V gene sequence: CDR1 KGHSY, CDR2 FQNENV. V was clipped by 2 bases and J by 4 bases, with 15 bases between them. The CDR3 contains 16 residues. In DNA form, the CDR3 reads TGTGCCAGCAGCCAAGGCCACGGGTTAAAGTACAATGAGCAGTTCTTC. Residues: CASSQGHGLKYNEQFF. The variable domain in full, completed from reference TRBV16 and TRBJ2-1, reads GEEVAQTPKHLVRGEGQKAKLYCAPIKGHSYVFWYQQVLKNEFKFLISFQNENVFDETGMPKERFSAKCLPNSPCSLEIQATKLEDSAVYFCASSQGHGLKYNEQFFGPGTRLTVL.

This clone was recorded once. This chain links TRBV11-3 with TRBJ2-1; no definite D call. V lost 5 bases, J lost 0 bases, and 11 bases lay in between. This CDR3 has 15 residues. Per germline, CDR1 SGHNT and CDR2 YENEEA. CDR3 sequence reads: CASSRDVSSYNEQFF. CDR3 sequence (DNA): TGTGCCAGCAGCCGCGACGTTAGCTCCTACAATGAGCAGTTCTTC.

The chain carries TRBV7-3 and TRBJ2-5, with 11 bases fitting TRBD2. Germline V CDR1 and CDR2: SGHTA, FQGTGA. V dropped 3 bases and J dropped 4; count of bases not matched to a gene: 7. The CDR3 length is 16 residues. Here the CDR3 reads CASSLGLAERGETQYF. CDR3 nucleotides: TGTGCCAGCAGCTTGGGACTAGCGGAGCGGGGAGAGACCCAGTACTTC.

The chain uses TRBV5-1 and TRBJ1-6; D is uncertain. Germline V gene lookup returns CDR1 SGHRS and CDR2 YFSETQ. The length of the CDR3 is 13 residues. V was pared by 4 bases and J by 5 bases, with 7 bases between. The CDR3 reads CASSGSDNSPLHF. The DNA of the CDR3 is TGCGCCAGCAGCGGGTCGGATAATTCACCCCTCCACTTT. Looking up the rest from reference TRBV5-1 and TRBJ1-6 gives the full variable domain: KAGVTQTPRYLIKTRGQQVTLSCSPISGHRSVSWYQQTPGQGLQFLFEYFSETQRNKGNFPGRFSGRQFSNSRSEMNVSTLELGDSALYLCASSGSDNSPLHFGNGTRLTVT.

The CDR3 spells CASSQVRESYEQYF. In DNA form, the CDR3 reads TGTGCCAGCAGCCAAGTTCGCGAGTCCTACGAGCAGTACTTC. This chain links TRBV4-2 with TRBJ2-5; D remains unclear. The tail of the sequence fits TRBJ2-7 better, so the J call may be wrong. Germline CDR1 is LGHNA and CDR2 is YNFKEQ. The CDR3 is made up of 14 amino acids.

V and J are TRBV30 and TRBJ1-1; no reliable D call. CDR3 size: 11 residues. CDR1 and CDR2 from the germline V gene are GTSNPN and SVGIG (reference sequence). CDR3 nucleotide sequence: TGTGTCATAGAGTTGAACACTGAAGCTTTCTTT. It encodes CVIELNTEAFF.

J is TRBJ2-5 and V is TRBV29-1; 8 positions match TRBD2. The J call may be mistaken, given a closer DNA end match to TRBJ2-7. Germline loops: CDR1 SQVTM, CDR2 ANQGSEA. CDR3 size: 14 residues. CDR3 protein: CSVGGAGVGYEQYF. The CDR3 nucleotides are TGCAGCGTCGGCGGAGCGGGAGTAGGGTACGAGCAGTACTTC.

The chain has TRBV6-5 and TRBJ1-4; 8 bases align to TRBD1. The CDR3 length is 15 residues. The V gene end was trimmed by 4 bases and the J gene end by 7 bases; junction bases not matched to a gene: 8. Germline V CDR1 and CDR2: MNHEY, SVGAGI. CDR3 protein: CASSFQQGGVEKLFF. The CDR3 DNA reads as TGTGCCAGCAGTTTTCAACAGGGGGGTGTTGAAAAACTGTTTTTT.

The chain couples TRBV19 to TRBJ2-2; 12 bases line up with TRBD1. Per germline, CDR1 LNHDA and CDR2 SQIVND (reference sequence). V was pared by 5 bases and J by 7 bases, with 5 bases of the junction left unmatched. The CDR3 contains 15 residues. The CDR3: CASSGTGGPVGELFF. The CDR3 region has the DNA TGTGCCAGTAGTGGGACAGGGGGCCCCGTCGGGGAGCTGTTTTTT.

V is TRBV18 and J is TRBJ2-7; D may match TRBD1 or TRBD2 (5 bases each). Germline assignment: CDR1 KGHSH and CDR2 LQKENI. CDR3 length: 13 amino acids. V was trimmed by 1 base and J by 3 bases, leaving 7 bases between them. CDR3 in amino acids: CASSPRDGYEQYF. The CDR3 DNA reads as TGTGCCAGCTCACCACGGGACGGCTACGAGCAGTACTTC.

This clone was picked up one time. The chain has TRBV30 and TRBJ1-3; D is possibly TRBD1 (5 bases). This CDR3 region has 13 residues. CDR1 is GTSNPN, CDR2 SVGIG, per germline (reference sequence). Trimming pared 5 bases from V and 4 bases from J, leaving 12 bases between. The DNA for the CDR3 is TGTGCCTGGGGGGACTTCCAAGGAAACACCATATATTTT. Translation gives CAWGDFQGNTIYF.

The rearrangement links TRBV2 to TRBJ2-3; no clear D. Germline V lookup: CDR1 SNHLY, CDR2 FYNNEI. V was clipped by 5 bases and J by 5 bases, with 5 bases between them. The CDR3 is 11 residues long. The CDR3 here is CASSRLDTQYF. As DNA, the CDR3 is TGTGCCAGCAGTCGGTTAGATACGCAGTATTTT.

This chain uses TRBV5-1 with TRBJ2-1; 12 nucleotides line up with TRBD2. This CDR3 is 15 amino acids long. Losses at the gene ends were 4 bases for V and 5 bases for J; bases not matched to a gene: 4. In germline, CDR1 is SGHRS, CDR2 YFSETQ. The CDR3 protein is CASSETSGSNNEQFF. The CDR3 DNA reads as TGCGCCAGCAGCGAGACTAGCGGGAGTAACAATGAGCAGTTCTTC.